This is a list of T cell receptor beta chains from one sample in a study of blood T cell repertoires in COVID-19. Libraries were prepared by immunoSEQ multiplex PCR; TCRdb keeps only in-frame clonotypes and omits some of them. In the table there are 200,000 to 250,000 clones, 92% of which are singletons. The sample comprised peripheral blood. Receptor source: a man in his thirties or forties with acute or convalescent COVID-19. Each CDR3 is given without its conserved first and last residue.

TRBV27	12	ASSPTGEVETQY
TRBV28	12	ASSLTQVTYEQY
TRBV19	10	ASRQEGREQY
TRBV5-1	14	ASSLGLAGEGYEQY
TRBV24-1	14	ATSDYSSKSTDTQY
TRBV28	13	ASTPGTVSRETQY
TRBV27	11	ASSLPPGTEAF
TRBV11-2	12	ASSPGQGAYGYT
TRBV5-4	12	ASSLGSNSYEQY
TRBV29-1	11	SVVRGNNEKLF
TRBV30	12	AWVRTVNTDTQY
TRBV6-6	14	ASSYTGGAGAGELF
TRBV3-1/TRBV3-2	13	ASSSTRGADTEAF
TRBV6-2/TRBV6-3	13	ASSYHIRGTGELF
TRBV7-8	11	ASSLAGSGTKD
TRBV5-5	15	ASSLLVRTSGEDTQY
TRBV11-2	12	ASSLGLAGGELF
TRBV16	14	ASSQSFRGLTTEAF
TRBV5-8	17	ASQVGLAGGDRPKNIQY
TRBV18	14	ASSRTGGATNSPLH
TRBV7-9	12	ASSSTGVTEKLF
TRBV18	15	ASSPIPSGKSVDEQF
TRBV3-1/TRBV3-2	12	ASSQTGTSYGYT
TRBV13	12	ASSLMGQAYEQY
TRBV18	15	ASSPRTTRLSYNEQF
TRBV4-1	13	ASSQSVGALYEQY
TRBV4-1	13	ASSQDARVKYEQY
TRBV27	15	ASSLKNDRGRGETQY
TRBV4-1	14	ASSQAGTGGSDTQY
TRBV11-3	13	ASSPGYGSGNTIY
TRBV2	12	ASRKLAGVDIQY
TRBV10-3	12	AISEDTGSGGYT
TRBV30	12	AWSWDWSSYEQY
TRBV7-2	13	ASSLRQGGLTEAF
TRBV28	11	ASSSGVGSPLH
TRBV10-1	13	ASRSSLSGDARQF
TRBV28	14	ASTFTGTPGTYGYT
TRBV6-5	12	ASTRSSNNSPLH
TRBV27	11	ASSLGQNYGYT
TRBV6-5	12	ASITGLSGDTQY
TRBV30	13	AWSPAGGPGNEQF
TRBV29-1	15	SVVWRERARGGNVLT
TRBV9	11	ASSGRFSYEQY
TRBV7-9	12	ASLRTGTVTEAF
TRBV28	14	ASSPQGGIFNEKLF
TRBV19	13	ASSTRTLSVETQY
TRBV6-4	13	ASRRDRGFNYGYT
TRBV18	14	ASSPTSGQDPYEQY
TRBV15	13	ATSRAEVRMDEQF
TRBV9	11	ASSPPPGGELF
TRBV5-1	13	ASSLSALTGGEAF
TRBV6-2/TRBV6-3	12	ASSYRQDNSPLH